Listed below are T cell receptor beta chains from one sample, sequenced in a study of molecular identifiers for immune sequencing clone quantification. TCRdb redid the calling of the PCR reads with MiXCR, one entry per CDR3 protein. The table has 460,000 or so distinct CDR3 sequences, over 20% seen once. The sequenced sample consisted of naive CD8+ T cells from blood, with Jurkat cell RNA spiked in. These receptors came from a human donor in good health. Some libraries in this study had Jurkat cell RNA spiked in. The CDR3 runs from the conserved cysteine through the conserved F or W. The D gene is left open where the match is weak. Clone size is stated in some rows and not others, as once, few, many or a class when expanded.

d_gene	j_gene	v_gene	abundance	CDR3aa	CDR3nt
NA	TRBJ1-1	TRBV7-8	NA	CASSLSRGGNTEAFF	TGTGCCAGCAGCCTCTCCCGGGGGGGGAACACTGAAGCTTTCTTT
TRBD2	TRBJ2-5	TRBV20-1	few	CSARAQAWREGHLLPQYF	TGCAGTGCAAGAGCCCAAGCCTGGCGGGAGGGCCATCTCCTTCCCCAGTACTTC
NA	TRBJ2-3	TRBV7-9	many	CASSSWTVTDTQYF	TGTGCCAGCAGCTCCTGGACAGTTACAGATACGCAGTATTTT
NA	TRBJ1-1	TRBV5-1	many	CASSLEANTEAFF	TGCGCCAGCAGCTTGGAGGCGAACACTGAAGCTTTCTTT
NA	TRBJ1-6	TRBV12-3/TRBV12-4	many	CASSSQNSPLHF	TGTGCCAGCAGTTCCCAAAATTCACCCCTCCACTTT
TRBD1	TRBJ1-2	TRBV12-3/TRBV12-4	many	CASSLGTVTSSYGYTF	TGTGCCAGCAGCCTTGGGACAGTCACTTCCAGCTATGGCTACACCTTC
TRBD2	TRBJ2-3	TRBV7-2	many	CASSWSGGQTDTQYF	TGTGCCAGCAGCTGGTCGGGGGGGCAGACAGATACGCAGTATTTT
NA	TRBJ1-1	TRBV27	NA	CASSSYMNSEAFF	TGTGCCAGCAGTTCGTATATGAACTCTGAAGCTTTCTTT
NA	TRBJ2-3	TRBV6-5	many	CASSYASTDTQYF	TGTGCCAGCAGTTACGCCAGCACAGATACGCAGTATTTT
NA	TRBJ2-7	TRBV6-5	NA	CASSYSGEHSYEQYF	TGTGCCAGCAGTTACTCGGGGGAGCACTCCTACGAGCAGTACTTC
NA	TRBJ1-5	TRBV2	many	CASSGIVGGLNQPQHF	TGTGCCAGCAGTGGAATCGTAGGGGGGCTTAATCAGCCCCAGCATTTT
NA	TRBJ1-2	TRBV7-2	few	CASSLVDGWSSGYTF	TGTGCCAGCAGCTTAGTCGATGGGTGGAGTAGTGGCTACACCTTC
NA	TRBJ1-5	TRBV5-6	few	CASSFFVQGPSLSNQPQHF	TGTGCCAGCAGCTTCTTCGTGCAGGGGCCTAGCCTTAGCAATCAGCCCCAGCATTTT
NA	TRBJ1-1	TRBV4-3	many	CASSPDRTVPEAFF	TGCGCCAGCAGCCCGGACAGAACGGTCCCTGAAGCTTTCTTT
TRBD2	TRBJ2-7	TRBV28	NA	CASRRAGTYEQYF	TGTGCCAGCAGAAGAGCGGGAACCTACGAGCAGTACTTC
NA	TRBJ2-3	TRBV2	NA	CASSETPLSTQYF	TGTGCCAGCAGTGAAACACCCCTGAGTACGCAGTATTTT
TRBD2	TRBJ2-3	TRBV4-3	many	CASSQDKAGGTDTQYF	TGCGCCAGCAGCCAAGATAAGGCGGGAGGCACAGATACGCAGTATTTT
NA	TRBJ2-3	TRBV5-1	NA	CASSRLEVGTDTQYF	TGCGCCAGCAGCCGACTAGAAGTTGGCACAGATACGCAGTATTTT
NA	TRBJ1-5	TRBV9	NA	CASNLGRESTDTQHF	TGTGCCAGCAATTTGGGCAGAGAAAGCACAGATACGCAGCATTTT
NA	TRBJ2-1	TRBV4-1	many	CASSQGYNEQFF	TGCGCCAGCAGCCAAGGATACAATGAGCAGTTCTTC
TRBD2	TRBJ2-1	TRBV24-1	NA	CATKRGTGGEQFF	TGTGCCACCAAACGGGGAACGGGAGGTGAGCAGTTCTTC
NA	TRBJ2-7	TRBV11-2	NA	CASNLGAGYEQYF	TGTGCCAGCAACTTAGGGGCGGGCTACGAGCAGTACTTC
NA	TRBJ1-2	TRBV4-1	NA	CASSPVTENYGYTF	TGCGCCAGCAGCCCAGTTACGGAGAACTATGGCTACACCTTC
NA	TRBJ2-7	TRBV4-3	NA	CASSQDRQGWDEQYF	TGCGCCAGCAGCCAAGATAGGCAGGGGTGGGACGAGCAGTACTTC
NA	TRBJ2-7	TRBV30	NA	CASSGAAVSYEQYF	TGTGCCTCCTCGGGGGCAGCGGTTTCCTACGAGCAGTACTTC
NA	TRBJ2-2	TRBV7-9	few	CASRAQGIRGENTGELFF	TGTGCCAGCAGGGCACAGGGTATCCGGGGCGAGAACACCGGGGAGCTGTTTTTT
TRBD1	TRBJ2-3	TRBV4-1	NA	CASSQSTGGQDTQYF	TGCGCCAGCAGCCAATCTACAGGGGGCCAGGATACGCAGTATTTT
NA	TRBJ1-2	TRBV6-1	few	CASSERGGDGYTF	TGTGCCAGCAGTGAACGAGGGGGGGACGGCTACACCTTC
NA	TRBJ1-1	TRBV18	NA	CASSPLWPQPKTETAMNTEAFF	TGTGCCAGCTCACCACTTTGGCCGCAGCCGAAGACAGAAACAGCCATGAACACTGAAGCTTTCTTT
NA	TRBJ2-1	TRBV19	many	CASSTTDNEQFF	TGTGCCAGTAGCACGACAGACAATGAGCAGTTCTTC
NA	TRBJ2-7	TRBV6-5	many	CASSYSQGAYEQYF	TGTGCCAGCAGTTACTCCCAAGGGGCCTACGAGCAGTACTTC
TRBD1	TRBJ2-7	TRBV11-2	many	CASSQGSGTGKKF	TGTGCCAGCAGCCAGGGGTCCGGGACAGGGAAGAAATTC
TRBD1	TRBJ2-2	TRBV9	many	CASSVGEGQWLFF	TGTGCCAGCAGCGTAGGAGAGGGACAGTGGCTGTTTTTT
NA	TRBJ2-3	TRBV24-1	many	CATSDFGADTDTQYF	TGTGCCACCAGTGATTTTGGAGCCGACACAGATACGCAGTATTTT
NA	TRBJ1-5	TRBV27	few	CASSLGGAIGNQPQHF	TGTGCCAGCAGTTTAGGGGGGGCGATCGGCAATCAGCCCCAGCATTTT
NA	TRBJ2-3	TRBV21-1	many	CASSLRTSGPPSTDTQYF	TGTGCCAGCAGCTTGAGGACTAGCGGGCCTCCAAGTACAGATACGCAGTATTTT
TRBD1	TRBJ1-1	TRBV7-8	few	CASSPSGTVEAFF	TGTGCCAGCAGCCCAAGCGGGACAGTTGAAGCTTTCTTT
TRBD1	TRBJ1-1	TRBV5-6	NA	CASSFDRANTEAFF	TGTGCCAGCAGCTTCGACAGGGCGAACACTGAAGCTTTCTTT
TRBD1	TRBJ2-1	TRBV2	few	CASYPNDRVEEGEQFF	TGTGCCAGCTACCCAAATGACAGGGTAGAAGAGGGTGAGCAGTTCTTC
NA	TRBJ2-7	TRBV6-6	many	CASSYSGSAGYEQYF	TGTGCCAGCAGTTACTCGGGGAGCGCTGGGTACGAGCAGTACTTC
TRBD1	TRBJ1-4	TRBV27	few	CASSPNVWDVAGGEEKLFF	TGTGCCAGCAGTCCGAACGTCTGGGACGTCGCAGGGGGCGAGGAAAAACTGTTTTTT
TRBD1	TRBJ1-1	TRBV25-1	many	CASSELGGRATEAFF	TGTGCCAGCAGTGAATTAGGGGGCAGGGCCACTGAAGCTTTCTTT
NA	TRBJ2-3	TRBV27	NA	CASSLSPYLSGGLGDTQYF	TGTGCCAGCAGTTTATCCCCGTATTTATCGGGGGGCTTAGGAGATACGCAGTATTTT
NA	TRBJ1-1	TRBV5-6	NA	CASSPGHGVAEAFF	TGTGCCAGCAGCCCGGGACATGGGGTCGCTGAAGCTTTCTTT